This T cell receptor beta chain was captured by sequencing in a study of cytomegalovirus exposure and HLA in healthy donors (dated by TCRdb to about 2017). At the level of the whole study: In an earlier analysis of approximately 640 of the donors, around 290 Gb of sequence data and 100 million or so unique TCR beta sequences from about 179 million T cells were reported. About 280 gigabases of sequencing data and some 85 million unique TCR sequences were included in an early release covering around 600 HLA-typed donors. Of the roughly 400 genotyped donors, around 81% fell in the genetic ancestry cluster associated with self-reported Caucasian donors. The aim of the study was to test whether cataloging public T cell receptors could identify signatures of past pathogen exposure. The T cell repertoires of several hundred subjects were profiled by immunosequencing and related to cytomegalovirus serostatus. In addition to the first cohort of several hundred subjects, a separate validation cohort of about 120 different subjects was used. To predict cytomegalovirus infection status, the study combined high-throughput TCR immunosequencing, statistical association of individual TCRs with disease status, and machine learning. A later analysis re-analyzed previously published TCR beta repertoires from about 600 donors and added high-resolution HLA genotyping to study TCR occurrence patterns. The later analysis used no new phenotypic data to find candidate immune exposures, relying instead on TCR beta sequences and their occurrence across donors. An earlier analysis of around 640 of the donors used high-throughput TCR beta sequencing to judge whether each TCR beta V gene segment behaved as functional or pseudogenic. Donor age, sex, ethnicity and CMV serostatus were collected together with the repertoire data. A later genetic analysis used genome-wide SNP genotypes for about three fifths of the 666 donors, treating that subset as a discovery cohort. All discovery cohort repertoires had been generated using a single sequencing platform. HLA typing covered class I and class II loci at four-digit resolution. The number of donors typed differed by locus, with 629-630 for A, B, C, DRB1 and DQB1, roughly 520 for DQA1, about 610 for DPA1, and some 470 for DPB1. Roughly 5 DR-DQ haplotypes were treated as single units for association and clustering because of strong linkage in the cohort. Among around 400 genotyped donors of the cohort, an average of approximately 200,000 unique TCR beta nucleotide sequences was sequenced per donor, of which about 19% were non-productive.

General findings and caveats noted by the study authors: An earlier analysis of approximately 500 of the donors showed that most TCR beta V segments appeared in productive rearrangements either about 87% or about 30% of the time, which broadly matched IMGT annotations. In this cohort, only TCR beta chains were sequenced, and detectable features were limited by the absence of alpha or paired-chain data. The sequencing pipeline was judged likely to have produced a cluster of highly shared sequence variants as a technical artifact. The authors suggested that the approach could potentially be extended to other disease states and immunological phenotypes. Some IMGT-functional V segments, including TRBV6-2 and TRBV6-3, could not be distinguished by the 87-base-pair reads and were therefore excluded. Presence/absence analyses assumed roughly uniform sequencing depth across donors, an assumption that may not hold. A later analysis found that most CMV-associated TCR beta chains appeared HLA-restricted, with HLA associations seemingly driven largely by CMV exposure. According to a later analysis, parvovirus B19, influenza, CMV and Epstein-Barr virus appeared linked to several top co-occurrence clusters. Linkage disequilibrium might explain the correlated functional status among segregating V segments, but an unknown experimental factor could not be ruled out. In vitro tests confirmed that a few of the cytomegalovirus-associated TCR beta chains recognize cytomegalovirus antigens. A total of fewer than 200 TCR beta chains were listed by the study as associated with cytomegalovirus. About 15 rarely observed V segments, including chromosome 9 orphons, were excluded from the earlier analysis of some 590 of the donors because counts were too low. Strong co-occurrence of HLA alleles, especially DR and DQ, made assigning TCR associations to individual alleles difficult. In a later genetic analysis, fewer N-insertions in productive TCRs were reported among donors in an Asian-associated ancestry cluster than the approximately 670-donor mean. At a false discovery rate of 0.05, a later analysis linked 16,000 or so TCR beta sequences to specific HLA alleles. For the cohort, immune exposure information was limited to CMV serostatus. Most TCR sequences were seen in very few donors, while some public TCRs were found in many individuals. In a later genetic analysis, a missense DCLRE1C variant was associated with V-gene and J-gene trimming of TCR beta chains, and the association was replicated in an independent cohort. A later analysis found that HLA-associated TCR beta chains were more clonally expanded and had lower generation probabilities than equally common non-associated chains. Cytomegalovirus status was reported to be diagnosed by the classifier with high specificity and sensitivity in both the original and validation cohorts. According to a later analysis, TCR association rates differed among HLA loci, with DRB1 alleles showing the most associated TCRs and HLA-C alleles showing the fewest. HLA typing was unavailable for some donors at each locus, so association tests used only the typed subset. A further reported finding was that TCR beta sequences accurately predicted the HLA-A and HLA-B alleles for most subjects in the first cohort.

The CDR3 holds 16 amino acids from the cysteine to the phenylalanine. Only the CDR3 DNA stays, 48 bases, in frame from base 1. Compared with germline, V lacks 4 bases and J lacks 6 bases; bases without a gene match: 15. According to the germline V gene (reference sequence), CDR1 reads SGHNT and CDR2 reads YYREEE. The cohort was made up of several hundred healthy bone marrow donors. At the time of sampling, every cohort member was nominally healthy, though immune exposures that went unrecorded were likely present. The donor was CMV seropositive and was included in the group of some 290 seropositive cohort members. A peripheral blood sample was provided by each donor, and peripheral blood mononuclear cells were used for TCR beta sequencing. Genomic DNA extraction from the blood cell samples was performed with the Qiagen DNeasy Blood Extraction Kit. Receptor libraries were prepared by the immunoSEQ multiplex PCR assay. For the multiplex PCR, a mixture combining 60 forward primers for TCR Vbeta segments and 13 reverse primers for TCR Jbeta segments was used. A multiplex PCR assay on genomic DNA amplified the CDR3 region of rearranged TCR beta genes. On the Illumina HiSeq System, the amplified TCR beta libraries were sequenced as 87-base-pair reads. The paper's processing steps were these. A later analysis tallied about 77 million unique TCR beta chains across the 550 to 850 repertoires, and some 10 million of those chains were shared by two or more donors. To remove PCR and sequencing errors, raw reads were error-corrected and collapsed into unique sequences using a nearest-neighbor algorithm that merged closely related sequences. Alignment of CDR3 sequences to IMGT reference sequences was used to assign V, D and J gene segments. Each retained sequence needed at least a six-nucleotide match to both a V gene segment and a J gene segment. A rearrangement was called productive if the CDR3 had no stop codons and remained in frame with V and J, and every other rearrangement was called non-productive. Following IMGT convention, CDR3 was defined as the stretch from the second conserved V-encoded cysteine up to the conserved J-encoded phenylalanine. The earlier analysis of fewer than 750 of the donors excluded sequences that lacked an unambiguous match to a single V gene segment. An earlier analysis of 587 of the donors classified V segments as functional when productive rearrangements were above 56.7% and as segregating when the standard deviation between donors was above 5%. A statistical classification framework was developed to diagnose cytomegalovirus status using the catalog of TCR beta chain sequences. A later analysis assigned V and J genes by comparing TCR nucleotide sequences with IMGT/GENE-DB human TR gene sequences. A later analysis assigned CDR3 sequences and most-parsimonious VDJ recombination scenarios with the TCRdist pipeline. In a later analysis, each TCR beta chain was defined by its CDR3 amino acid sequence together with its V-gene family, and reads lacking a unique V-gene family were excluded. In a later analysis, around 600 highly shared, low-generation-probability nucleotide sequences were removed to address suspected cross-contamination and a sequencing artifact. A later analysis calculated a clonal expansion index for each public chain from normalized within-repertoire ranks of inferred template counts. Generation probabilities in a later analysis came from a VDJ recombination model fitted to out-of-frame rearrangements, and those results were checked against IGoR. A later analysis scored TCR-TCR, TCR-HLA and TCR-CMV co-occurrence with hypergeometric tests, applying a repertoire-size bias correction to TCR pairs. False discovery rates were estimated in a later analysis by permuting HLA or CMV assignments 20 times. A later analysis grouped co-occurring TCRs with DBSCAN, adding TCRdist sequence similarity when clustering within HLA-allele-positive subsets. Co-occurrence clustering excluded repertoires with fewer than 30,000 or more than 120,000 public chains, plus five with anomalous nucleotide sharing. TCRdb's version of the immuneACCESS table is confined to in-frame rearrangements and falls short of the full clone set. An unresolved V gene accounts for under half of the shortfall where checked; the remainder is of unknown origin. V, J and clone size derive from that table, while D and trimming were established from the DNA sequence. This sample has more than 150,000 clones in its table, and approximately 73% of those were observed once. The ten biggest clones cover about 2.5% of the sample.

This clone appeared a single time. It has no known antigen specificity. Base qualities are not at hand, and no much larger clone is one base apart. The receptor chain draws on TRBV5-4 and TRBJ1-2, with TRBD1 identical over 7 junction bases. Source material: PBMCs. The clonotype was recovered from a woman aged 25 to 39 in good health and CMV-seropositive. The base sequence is TGTGCCAGCAGCCTTTCAGCAGGGGGGAAGGTGAATGGCTACACCTTC. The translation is CASSLSAGGKVNGYTF.